The 15 T cell receptor beta chains presented below share a single source sample, sequenced in a study of T-cell reconstitution after alpha-beta-depleted transplantation in children (TCRdb year 2016). Library preparation was by PCR. Sequencing was carried out with an Illumina HiSeq 2500. TCR libraries were prepared with molecular barcoding, using unique molecular identifiers to normalize TCRbeta repertoire quantification. TCRdb passed the public sequencing reads through fastp at Q25 and MiXCR, retaining productive beta sequences. Every entry covers one CDR3 protein and lists the most common genes and DNA from its rows. Here the sample has under 450,000 distinct CDR3 sequences; 13% occur a single time. Of the sample, about 4.5% falls within the top ten clones. The sequences come from PBMCs, collected from the stem cell graft. The source of these receptors is a human donor who donated a stem cell graft to a child with Fanconi anemia.

Ten or more counts support this clonotype. The chain has TRBV29-1 and TRBJ1-1; weak D call: TRBD1 (5 bases). The V and J ends lost 7 bases and 1 base respectively, with 19 bases between them. There are 15 residues in the CDR3. CDR1 and CDR2 (germline): SQVTM, ANQGSEA. CDR3 in DNA: TGCAGCGCTTTTACCCCGACCGGGGCGAACACTGAAGCTTTCTTT. This encodes CSAFTPTGANTEAFF.

The chain recombines TRBV27 with TRBJ2-7; no reliable D call. Germline V gives CDR1 MNHEY, CDR2 SMNVEV (reference sequence). The CDR3 runs to 13 residues. V dropped 8 bases and J dropped 0 bases, with 11 bases sitting between them. This chain's CDR3 is CASRLSNSYEQYF. The DNA for the CDR3 is TGTGCCAGCCGACTCTCCAACTCCTACGAGCAGTACTTC.

The CDR3 here is CSVGTGDQPQHF. CDR3 DNA sequence: TGCAGCGTTGGGACAGGGGATCAGCCCCAGCATTTT. V usage is TRBV29-1 and J usage is TRBJ1-5, with 9 bases lining up with TRBD1. With V trimmed by 4 bases and J by 5 bases, 0 bases remained unmatched. The CDR3 is 12 amino acids. In germline, CDR1 is SQVTM, CDR2 ANQGSEA.

This clonotype was picked up many times. The genes are TRBV5-1 and TRBJ1-6; D ambiguous. V was trimmed by 0 bases and J by 8 bases, leaving 6 bases between them. The germline V gene has CDR1 SGHRS and CDR2 YFSETQ. The CDR3 sequence is 13 residues long. CDR3 DNA: TGCGCCAGCAGCTTGGATAATGATTCACCCCTCCACTTT. Translating it yields CASSLDNDSPLHF.

This clonotype was found a few times. The chain employs TRBV2 and TRBJ1-2; D unclear. Deletions cut 8 bases from V and 8 bases from J, with 12 bases between. Germline CDR1 SNHLY, CDR2 FYNNEI. CDR3 length: 11 residues. For the CDR3, the DNA is TGTGCCAGCTTCGGAGCTCGCGGCTACACCTTC. Protein sequence: CASFGARGYTF.

The rearrangement links TRBV5-1 to TRBJ1-4, with 7 positions matching TRBD1. The CDR3 spans 16 residues. Germline values: CDR1 SGHRS, CDR2 YFSETQ. Trimming cost V 4 bases and J 0 bases; bases outside gene matches: 6. CDR3: CASSGGQFATNEKLFF. CDR3 nucleotides: TGCGCCAGCAGCGGGGGACAGTTTGCAACTAATGAAAAACTGTTTTTT.

The rearrangement uses TRBV19 and TRBJ2-2, with D possibly being TRBD2 (5 bases). The length of the CDR3 is 11 residues. Trimming stripped 10 bases from V and 9 bases from J, with 12 bases between. The germline V gene encodes CDR1 LNHDA and CDR2 SQIVND (reference sequence). CDR3 coding DNA: TGTGCCACCGGAAGGGAGAGGGAGCTGTTTTTT. Protein product: CATGRERELFF.

CDR3 nucleotides: TGTGCCAGCAGCCAAGGAACCCGACAGGGGCATGGCTACACCTTC. As protein: CASSQGTRQGHGYTF. The rearrangement joins TRBV3-1 to TRBJ1-2; 8 nucleotides line up with TRBD1. V lost 1 base and J lost 6; bases outside the gene matches: 7. The CDR3 is 15 residues long. The germline V gene has CDR1 LGHDT and CDR2 YNNKEL (reference sequence).

This clonotype was seen ten or more times. The chain uses TRBV12-3 or TRBV12-4 and TRBJ2-1; 9 nucleotides agree with TRBD2. V gave up 2 bases and J gave up 4 bases; unmatched junction bases: 3. The CDR3 is made up of 15 amino acids. CDR3: CASSLSLAGYNEQFF. CDR3 in DNA: TGTGCCAGCAGTTTAAGTCTAGCGGGGTACAATGAGCAGTTCTTC.

The sample holds a few counts of this clonotype. The chain couples TRBV4-3 to TRBJ2-2, with 8 bases identical to TRBD1. The germline gives CDR1 LGHNA, CDR2 YSLEER. The CDR3 runs to 15 residues. Trimming cost V 2 bases and J 4 bases; bases outside gene matches: 3. Here the CDR3 DNA reads TGCGCCAGCAGCCAACTCCAGGGGGCCACCGGGGAGCTGTTTTTT. This codes for CASSQLQGATGELFF.

This clonotype has only a few counts. The chain employs TRBV5-6 and TRBJ2-7, with D perhaps assigned TRBD1 or TRBD2 (5 bases each). Germline V gives CDR1 SGHDT, CDR2 YYEEEE. There are 13 residues in the CDR3. Deletions cut 3 bases from V and 11 bases from J, with 18 bases between. The CDR3 protein is CASSSPGLTSEYV. The CDR3 DNA reads as TGTGCCAGCAGCTCCCCGGGGCTTACGAGTGAGTACGTC.

For this clonotype: This may be a read error, as it is one base from a much larger clone. The chain employs TRBV7-2 and TRBJ2-1; tentative D call: TRBD2 (6 bases). The V end lost 3 bases, the J end lost 12 bases, and 21 bases lay between the germline ends. The germline V gene encodes CDR1 SGHTA and CDR2 FQGNSA. The CDR3 consists of 15 residues. CDR3 residues: CASSFSGSAVERQFF. The CDR3 nucleotides are TGTGCCAGCAGCTTTTCCGGGAGCGCGGTGGAAAGGCAGTTCTTC.

The chain combines TRBV9 with TRBJ1-4, with 10 bases lining up with TRBD1. Looked up from germline, CDR1 is SGDLS and CDR2 is YYNGEE. Losses at the gene ends were 3 bases for V and 6 bases for J; bases not matched to a gene: 2. The CDR3 is 14 residues long. The DNA of the CDR3 is TGTGCCAGCAGCGCCGGGACAGGGGATGAAAAACTGTTTTTT. Protein: CASSAGTGDEKLFF.

The genes are TRBV4-2 and TRBJ1-1; TRBD1 aligns across 10 bases. The CDR3 extends over 14 amino acids. Germline V gene sequence: CDR1 LGHNA, CDR2 YNFKEQ. Trimming took 0 bases from V and 7 from J; bases not matched to a gene: 2. As DNA, the CDR3 is TGTGCCAGCAGCCAAGAAGGACAGGGGGGTGAAGCTTTCTTT. This codes for CASSQEGQGGEAFF.

This clonotype has at least ten counts. The J gene is TRBJ2-3, the V gene TRBV4-3; 8 nucleotides line up with TRBD1. The V and J ends lost 0 bases and 3 bases, in that order; junction bases with no gene match: 2. The CDR3 spans 15 residues. Germline CDR1 reads LGHNA; CDR2 reads YSLEER. The CDR3 sequence is CASSQDRGQTDTQYF. The DNA for the CDR3 is TGCGCCAGCAGCCAAGACAGGGGGCAGACAGATACGCAGTATTTT.